One and the same sample provided the 28 T cell receptor beta chains below, sequenced in a study of OX40 agonist ivuxolimab in advanced cancers. Assay used: immunoSEQ multiplex PCR; TCRdb lists only in-frame clones, some missing. Of about 64,000 clones in the sample, 75% to 90% are singletons; the top ten hold more than 1%. Source: CD4+ or CD8+ T cells sorted from blood, taken in a trial of the OX40 agonist ivuxolimab. Receptors originate from an adult with an advanced solid tumor such as melanoma, head and neck, liver or kidney cancer.

The V gene is TRBV29-1, the J gene TRBJ1-6; D perhaps matches TRBD1 (5 bases). V lost 4 bases and J 7 bases, leaving 11 bases between the germline ends. CDR1 is SQVTM, CDR2 ANQGSEA, per germline. This CDR3 has 13 residues. The CDR3 is CSVGGRRNSPLHF. CDR3 sequence (DNA): TGCAGCGTTGGGGGACGGAGAAATTCACCCCTCCACTTT.

The V and J genes are TRBV6-1 and TRBJ2-7; D may be TRBD1 (6 bases). V was clipped by 8 bases and J by 3 bases, with 14 bases between them. The CDR3 extends over 13 amino acids. From germline, CDR1 is MNHNS and CDR2 SASEGT. CDR3 residues: CASGQTDFYEQYF. In nucleotides, the CDR3 is TGTGCCAGCGGACAGACGGACTTCTACGAGCAGTACTTC.

This clone was found a few times. This chain connects TRBV5-6 to TRBJ1-1, with D unclear. Germline V lookup: CDR1 SGHDT, CDR2 YYEEEE. V lost 0 bases to trimming and J lost 2 bases, with 14 bases between them. The CDR3 length is 16 residues. CDR3: CASSLVDLLVNTEAFF. The CDR3, as DNA: TGTGCCAGCAGCTTGGTGGATTTGTTGGTTAACACTGAAGCTTTCTTT. Together with reference TRBV5-6 and TRBJ1-1, the CDR3 gives the full variable domain: DAGVTQSPTHLIKTRGQQVTLRCSPKSGHDTVSWYQQALGQGPQFIFQYYEEEERQRGNFPDRFSGHQFPNYSSELNVNALLLGDSALYLCASSLVDLLVNTEAFFGQGTRLTVV.

The chain uses TRBV7-4 and TRBJ1-5; no clear D. The V end was cut by 5 bases, the J end by 5 bases, with 16 bases between. This CDR3 has 15 amino acids. Germline assignment: CDR1 SGHVT and CDR2 SQSDAQ. CDR3 protein: CASSACGRKYQPQHF. The CDR3 region has the DNA TGTGCCAGCAGCGCTTGCGGCCGTAAGTATCAGCCCCAGCATTTT.

The genes are TRBV5-1 and TRBJ1-2; 7 positions match TRBD1. Trimming at V came to 4 bases and at J to 3 bases, leaving 12 bases not matched to a gene. The CDR3 is 16 residues long. The germline CDR1 and CDR2 sequences are SGHRS and YFSETQ. In nucleotides, the CDR3 is TGCGCCAGCAGCCCGGCCCCGACAGGGAGTCACTATGGCTACACCTTC. This sequence encodes CASSPAPTGSHYGYTF.

J is TRBJ1-6 and V is TRBV5-1, with 7 bases matching TRBD1. Trimming took 3 bases from V and 4 from J; bases not matched to a gene: 4. The CDR3 runs 15 residues. Per the germline V gene, CDR1 is SGHRS and CDR2 is YFSETQ. In DNA form, the CDR3 reads TGCGCCAGCAGCTGGGGGGACAGTTATAATTCACCCCTCCACTTT. The encoded protein is CASSWGDSYNSPLHF. Variable domain in full (rest from reference TRBV5-1 and TRBJ1-6): KAGVTQTPRYLIKTRGQQVTLSCSPISGHRSVSWYQQTPGQGLQFLFEYFSETQRNKGNFPGRFSGRQFSNSRSEMNVSTLELGDSALYLCASSWGDSYNSPLHFGNGTRLTVT.

This clone was counted between two and nine times. J is TRBJ2-2 and V is TRBV4-1, with D unclear. CDR1 MGHRA and CDR2 YSYEKL come from the germline V gene. This CDR3 spans 15 amino acids. Between the trimmed V and J ends, which lost 2 bases and 6 bases, there was a span of 13 bases. This chain's CDR3 is CASSQTPSQAGELFF. The CDR3 coding sequence is TGCGCCAGCAGCCAAACCCCGTCCCAGGCCGGGGAGCTGTTTTTT.

The chain uses TRBV21-1 and TRBJ2-5; the listed D gene, TRBD1, was not tested against the DNA. TRBV21-1 is an annotated pseudogene. The CDR3 covers 14 residues. The CDR3 sequence: CASSKSGQRETQYF. The DNA of the CDR3 is TGTGCCAGCAGCAAATCAGGACAGCGAGAGACCCAGTACTTC.

The chain employs TRBV6-1 and TRBJ1-2; possible D gene TRBD1, 5 bases. The germline CDR1 and CDR2 sequences are MNHNS and SASEGT. Trimming shortened V by 4 bases and J by 8 bases, and 14 bases separated the two germline ends. CDR3 length: 13 residues. CDR3 loop: CASSVVGGEGYTF. The CDR3 bases are TGTGCCAGCAGTGTCGTCGGGGGGGAAGGCTACACCTTC.

This CDR3 reads CAWSNQGGEGYTF. The CDR3 region has the DNA TGTGCCTGGAGTAATCAGGGGGGAGAGGGCTACACCTTC. The chain links TRBV30 to TRBJ1-2; TRBD1 matches at 7 bases. V was clipped by 2 bases and J by 8 bases; unmatched bases: 8. The CDR3 length is 13 residues. Germline CDR1 and CDR2: GTSNPN and SVGIG (reference sequence).

The chain employs TRBV7-8 and TRBJ2-2; 8 bases map to TRBD1. Germline lookup yields CDR1 SGHVS and CDR2 FQNEAQ. The CDR3 totals 17 residues. V lost 1 base, J lost 4 bases, and 8 bases stayed unmatched. CDR3 loop: CASSLVMQGAITGELFF. CDR3 coding DNA: TGTGCCAGCAGCTTAGTAATGCAGGGGGCTATCACCGGGGAGCTGTTTTTT.

V gene TRBV28 combines with J gene TRBJ1-2, with D unclear. V was trimmed by 3 bases and J by 0 bases, leaving 8 bases between them. The CDR3 is 14 residues long. Germline V gene data show CDR1 as MDHEN and CDR2 as SYDVKM. For the CDR3, the DNA is TGTGCCAGCAGTTTGCCAGGCACTAACTATGGCTACACCTTC. Its translation is CASSLPGTNYGYTF.

This clone was counted once. The chain employs TRBV5-1 and TRBJ2-3, with a tentative D call TRBD1 (6 bases). Germline CDR1 SGHRS, CDR2 YFSETQ. Between the trimmed V and J ends, which lost 7 bases and 4 bases, there was a span of 16 bases. This CDR3 is built from 14 residues. In DNA, the CDR3 is TGCGCCAGCGCGCTGACAGGCCTCGCAGATACGCAGTATTTT. Its translation: CASALTGLADTQYF.

The V and J genes are TRBV19 and TRBJ1-1; D ambiguous. The CDR3 has 13 amino acids. Germline values: CDR1 LNHDA, CDR2 SQIVND (reference sequence). Trimming left V 0 bases short and J 4 bases short, with 6 bases between. The CDR3 nucleotides are TGTGCCAGTAGTATAGATGACGGCACTGAAGCTTTCTTT. This encodes CASSIDDGTEAFF.

This clone came up once. This chain joins TRBV18 and TRBJ1-5; D may be TRBD1 (5 bases). CDR1 is KGHSH and CDR2 is LQKENI in the germline V gene. With 1 base removed from V and 2 bases from J, the gap between germline ends came to 9 bases. The CDR3 spans 15 residues. For the CDR3, the DNA is TGTGCCAGCTCACCACAGGGGTACGGCAATCAGCCCCAGCATTTT. Protein sequence: CASSPQGYGNQPQHF.

The chain carries TRBV18 and TRBJ1-6, with a weak D call TRBD1 (5 bases). This CDR3 contains 15 residues. Trimming shortened V by 5 bases and J by 7 bases, and 15 bases separated the two germline ends. Germline lookup yields CDR1 KGHSH and CDR2 LQKENI. The CDR3 DNA follows: TGTGCCAGCTCAATACAGGATCTTAGGAATTCACCCCTCCACTTT. This translates into CASSIQDLRNSPLHF.

This clone came up a few times. This sequence joins TRBV4-3 and TRBJ2-1; TRBD1 might be the D (5 bases). Trimming left V 1 base short and J 9 bases short, with 7 bases between. CDR3 size: 12 residues. Looked up from germline, CDR1 is LGHNA and CDR2 is YSLEER. The CDR3 here is CASSQVQGEQFF. In DNA, the CDR3 is TGCGCCAGCAGCCAAGTTCAGGGTGAGCAGTTCTTC.

The rearrangement uses TRBV19 and TRBJ1-2, with 9 bases matching TRBD1. The germline V gene has CDR1 LNHDA and CDR2 SQIVND (reference sequence). The junction had 9 bases not matched to a gene; V was cut back by 6 bases and J by 4 bases. This CDR3 has 15 residues. The CDR3 loop reads CASRDRDRAAYGYTF. The CDR3 bases are TGTGCCAGTAGAGACCGGGACAGGGCGGCCTATGGCTACACCTTC.

V is TRBV6-4 and J is TRBJ2-7; the match to TRBD2 covers 12 bases. CDR1 is MRHNA and CDR2 is SNTAGT in the germline V gene. The CDR3 is made up of 14 amino acids. Unmatched junction bases numbered 6, after V lost 10 bases and J lost 2 bases. The DNA for the CDR3 is TGTGCCACAGGGACTAGCGGGTCCACCTACGAGCAGTACTTC. As protein: CATGTSGSTYEQYF.

DNA for the CDR3: TGTGCCAGCAGCCAAGGTGGAATCCTAGGACACGAGCAGTACTTC. It specifies CASSQGGILGHEQYF. The chain recombines TRBV4-2 with TRBJ2-7, with D uncertain. The CDR3 is 15 residues long. V lost 1 base and J 5 bases, leaving 15 bases between the germline ends. Germline V gene sequence: CDR1 LGHNA, CDR2 YNFKEQ.

The chain is built from TRBV19 and TRBJ2-7; D perhaps matches TRBD1 (6 bases). Trimming cost V 4 bases and J 2 bases, with 9 bases left between them. The length of the CDR3 is 13 residues. Looked up from germline, CDR1 is LNHDA and CDR2 is SQIVND (reference sequence). The CDR3, as DNA: TGTGCCAGTAGTAAGGACAGAACCTACGAGCAGTACTTC. As protein: CASSKDRTYEQYF.

This chain links TRBV7-2 with TRBJ2-3; D is tentatively TRBD1 or TRBD2 (6 bases each). CDR3 size: 14 residues. Trimming removed 1 base from V and 4 bases from J, with 9 bases in between. Per the germline V gene, CDR1 is SGHTA and CDR2 is FQGNSA. The CDR3 DNA follows: TGTGCCAGCAGCTTAGAGGGGGGCTCAGATACGCAGTATTTT. Its protein product is CASSLEGGSDTQYF.

The rearrangement links TRBV5-6 to TRBJ1-2; D uncertain. CDR3 length: 11 amino acids. V shed 4 bases and J shed 6 bases, with 7 bases lying between them. Germline V gene lookup returns CDR1 SGHDT and CDR2 YYEEEE. The CDR3 region has the DNA TGTGCCAGCAGCCAGGAGCATGGCTACACCTTC. This codes for CASSQEHGYTF.

This chain connects TRBV4-3 to TRBJ1-1; D is unresolved. CDR3 size: 13 residues. V lost 0 bases to trimming and J lost 7 bases, with 9 bases between them. Germline CDR1 and CDR2: LGHNA and YSLEER. CDR3 in amino acids: CASSQDPRLEAFF. CDR3 bases: TGCGCCAGCAGCCAAGATCCCAGACTTGAAGCTTTCTTT.

CDR3 coding DNA: TGTGCCAGCAGCCCAACCATTCAAGAGACCCAGTACTTC. Protein product: CASSPTIQETQYF. V usage is TRBV7-2 and J usage is TRBJ2-5; D unresolved. CDR3 length: 13 residues. The V end lost 5 bases, the J end lost 2 bases, and 9 bases lay between the germline ends. Germline values: CDR1 SGHTA, CDR2 FQGNSA.

The rearrangement joins TRBV5-1 to TRBJ2-5; D tentatively reads TRBD1 or TRBD2 (5 bases each). Germline V gene lookup returns CDR1 SGHRS and CDR2 YFSETQ. This CDR3 has 14 amino acids. V lost 0 bases and J 5 bases, leaving 11 bases between the germline ends. CDR3 residues: CASSLVGTTETQYF. The CDR3 DNA follows: TGCGCCAGCAGCTTGGTAGGGACGACGGAGACCCAGTACTTC.

This chain links TRBV7-2 with TRBJ1-5; D unresolved. The CDR3 runs to 15 residues. Germline V lookup: CDR1 SGHTA, CDR2 FQGNSA. V dropped 1 base and J dropped 5 bases, with 12 bases sitting between them. The chain's CDR3 is CASSLVPNSYQPQHF. CDR3 DNA sequence: TGTGCCAGCAGCTTAGTGCCCAACTCCTATCAGCCCCAGCATTTT.

This clone has just a few counts. CDR3: CASSPDRHGETQYF. CDR3 DNA sequence: TGTGCCAGCAGTCCGGACAGGCACGGAGAGACCCAGTACTTC. The J gene is TRBJ2-5, the V gene TRBV2, with 7 bases that match TRBD1. Per germline, CDR1 SNHLY and CDR2 FYNNEI. The CDR3 covers 14 residues. V dropped 5 bases and J dropped 4; count of bases not matched to a gene: 7.